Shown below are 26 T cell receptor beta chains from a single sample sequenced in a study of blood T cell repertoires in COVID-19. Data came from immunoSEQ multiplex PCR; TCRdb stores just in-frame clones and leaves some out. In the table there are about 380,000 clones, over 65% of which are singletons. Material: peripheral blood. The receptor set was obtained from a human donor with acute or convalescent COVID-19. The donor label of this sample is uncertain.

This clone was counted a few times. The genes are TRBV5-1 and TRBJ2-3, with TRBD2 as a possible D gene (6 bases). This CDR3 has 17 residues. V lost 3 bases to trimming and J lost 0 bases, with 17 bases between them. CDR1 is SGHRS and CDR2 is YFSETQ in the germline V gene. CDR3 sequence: CASSSRPSVASTDTQYF. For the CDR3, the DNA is TGCGCCAGCAGCTCTCGACCTAGCGTTGCTAGCACAGATACGCAGTATTTT.

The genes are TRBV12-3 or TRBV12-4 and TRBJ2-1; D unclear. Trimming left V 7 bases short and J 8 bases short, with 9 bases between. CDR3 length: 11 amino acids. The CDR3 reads CASIDVDEQFF. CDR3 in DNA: TGTGCCAGCATCGATGTAGATGAGCAGTTCTTC.

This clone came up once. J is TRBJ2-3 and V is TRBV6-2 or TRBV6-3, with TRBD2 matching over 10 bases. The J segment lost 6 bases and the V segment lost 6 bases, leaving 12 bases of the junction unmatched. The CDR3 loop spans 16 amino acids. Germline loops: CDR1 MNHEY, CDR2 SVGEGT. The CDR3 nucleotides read TGTGCCAGCAGCCGCATCCCTAGCGGGAGTTTTGATACGCAGTATTTT. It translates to CASSRIPSGSFDTQYF.

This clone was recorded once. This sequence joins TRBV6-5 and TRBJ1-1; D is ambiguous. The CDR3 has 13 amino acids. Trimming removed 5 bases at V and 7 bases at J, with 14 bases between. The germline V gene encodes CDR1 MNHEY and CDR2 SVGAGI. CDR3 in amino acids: CASSRTPRSEAFF. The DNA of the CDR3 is TGTGCCAGCAGTCGCACTCCACGGAGTGAAGCTTTCTTT.

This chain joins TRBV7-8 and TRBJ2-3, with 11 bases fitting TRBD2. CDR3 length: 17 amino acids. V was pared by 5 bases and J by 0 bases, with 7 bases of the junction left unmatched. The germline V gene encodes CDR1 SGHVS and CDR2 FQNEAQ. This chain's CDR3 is CASSRHSGRESTDTQYF. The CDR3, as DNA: TGTGCCAGCAGCCGTCATAGCGGGAGGGAAAGCACAGATACGCAGTATTTT.

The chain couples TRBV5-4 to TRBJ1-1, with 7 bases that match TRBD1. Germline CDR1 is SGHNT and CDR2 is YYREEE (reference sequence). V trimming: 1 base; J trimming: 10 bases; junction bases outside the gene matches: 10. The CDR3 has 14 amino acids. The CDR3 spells CASSLKQVSGGAFF. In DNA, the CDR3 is TGTGCCAGCAGCTTGAAGCAGGTATCAGGGGGAGCTTTCTTT.

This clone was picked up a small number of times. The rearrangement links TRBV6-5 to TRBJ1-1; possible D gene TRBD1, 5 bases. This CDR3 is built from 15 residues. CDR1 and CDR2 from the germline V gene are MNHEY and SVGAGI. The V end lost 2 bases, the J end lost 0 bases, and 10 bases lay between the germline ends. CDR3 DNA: TGTGCCAGCAGTTACATGCAGGGAATGAACACTGAAGCTTTCTTT. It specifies CASSYMQGMNTEAFF.

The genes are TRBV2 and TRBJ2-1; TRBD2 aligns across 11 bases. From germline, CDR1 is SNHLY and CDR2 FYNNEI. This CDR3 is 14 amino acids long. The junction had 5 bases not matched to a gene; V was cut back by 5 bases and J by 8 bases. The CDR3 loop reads CASSIAGGPDEQFF. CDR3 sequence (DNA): TGTGCCAGCAGTATAGCGGGAGGGCCGGATGAGCAGTTCTTC.

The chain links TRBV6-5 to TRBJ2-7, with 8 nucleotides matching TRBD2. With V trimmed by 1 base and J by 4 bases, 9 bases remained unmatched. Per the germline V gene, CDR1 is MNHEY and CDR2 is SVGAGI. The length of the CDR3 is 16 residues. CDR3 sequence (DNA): TGTGCCAGCAGTTACTGGTATTCGGGAGGGGGATACGAGCAGTACTTC. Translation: CASSYWYSGGGYEQYF.

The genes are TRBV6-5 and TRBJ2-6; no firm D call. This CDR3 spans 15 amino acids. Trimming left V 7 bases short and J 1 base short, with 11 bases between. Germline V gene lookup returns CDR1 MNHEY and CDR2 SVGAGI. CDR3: CASTRGVSGANVLTF. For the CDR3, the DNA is TGTGCCAGCACCCGCGGAGTTTCTGGGGCCAACGTCCTGACTTTC.

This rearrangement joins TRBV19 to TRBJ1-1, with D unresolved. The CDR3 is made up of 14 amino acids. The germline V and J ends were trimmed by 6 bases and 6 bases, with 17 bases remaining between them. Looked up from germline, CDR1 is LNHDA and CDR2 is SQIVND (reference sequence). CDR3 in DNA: TGTGCCAGTAGATCCCCCTATCGGGGAGCTGAAGCTTTCTTT. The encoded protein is CASRSPYRGAEAFF.

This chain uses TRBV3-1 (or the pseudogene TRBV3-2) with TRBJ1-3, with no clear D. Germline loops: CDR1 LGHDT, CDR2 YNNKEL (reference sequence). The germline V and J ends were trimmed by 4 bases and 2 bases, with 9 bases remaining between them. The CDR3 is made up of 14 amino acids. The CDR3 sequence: CASSREGAGNTIYF. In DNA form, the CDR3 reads TGTGCCAGCAGCCGCGAGGGTGCTGGAAACACCATATATTTT.

The DNA for the CDR3 is TGTGCCAGCAGTGACTCGTACGGCGAGGGATCTTTCTTT. The encoded protein is CASSDSYGEGSFF. The chain recombines TRBV6-4 with TRBJ1-1; D is unresolved. This CDR3 has 13 amino acids. Germline lookup yields CDR1 MRHNA and CDR2 SNTAGT. Trimming pared 0 bases from V and 12 bases from J, leaving 14 bases between.

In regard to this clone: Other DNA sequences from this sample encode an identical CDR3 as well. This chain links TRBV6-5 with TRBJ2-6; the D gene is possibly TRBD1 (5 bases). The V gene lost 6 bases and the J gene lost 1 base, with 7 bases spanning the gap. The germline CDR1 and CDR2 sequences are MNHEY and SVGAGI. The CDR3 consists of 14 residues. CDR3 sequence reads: CASSPGSGANVLTF. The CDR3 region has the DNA TGTGCCAGCAGCCCAGGGTCTGGGGCCAACGTCCTGACTTTC.

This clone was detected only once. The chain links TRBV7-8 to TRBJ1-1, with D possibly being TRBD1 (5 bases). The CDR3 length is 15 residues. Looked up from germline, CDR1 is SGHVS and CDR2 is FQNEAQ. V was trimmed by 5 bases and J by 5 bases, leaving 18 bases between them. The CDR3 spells CASSPRTPGTTEAFF. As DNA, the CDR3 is TGTGCCAGCAGCCCCCGGACACCTGGAACAACTGAAGCTTTCTTT.

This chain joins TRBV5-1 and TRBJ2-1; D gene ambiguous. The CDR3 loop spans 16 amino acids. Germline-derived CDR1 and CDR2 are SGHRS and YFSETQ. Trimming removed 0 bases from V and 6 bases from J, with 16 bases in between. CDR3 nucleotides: TGCGCCAGCAGCTTGGGTGTGGCGTTTACGGGCAATGAGCAGTTCTTC. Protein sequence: CASSLGVAFTGNEQFF.

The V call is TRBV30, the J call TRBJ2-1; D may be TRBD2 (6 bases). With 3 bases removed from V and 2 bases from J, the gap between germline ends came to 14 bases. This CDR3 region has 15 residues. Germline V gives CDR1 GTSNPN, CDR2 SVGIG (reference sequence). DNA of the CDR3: TGTGCCTGGAGCAGTAACGGGGGTACCTACAATGAGCAGTTCTTC. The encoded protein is CAWSSNGGTYNEQFF.

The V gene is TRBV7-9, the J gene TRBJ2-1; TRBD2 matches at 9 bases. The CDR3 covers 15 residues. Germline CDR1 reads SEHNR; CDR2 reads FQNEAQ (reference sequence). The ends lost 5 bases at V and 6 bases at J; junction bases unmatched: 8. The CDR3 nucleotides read TGTGCCAGCAGCCACCATAGCGGGAGCGTCAATGAGCAGTTCTTC. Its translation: CASSHHSGSVNEQFF. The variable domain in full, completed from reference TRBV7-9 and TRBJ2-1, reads DTGVSQNPRHKITKRGQNVTFRCDPISEHNRLYWYRQTLGQGPEFLTYFQNEAQLEKSRLLSDRFSAERPKGSFSTLEIQRTEQGDSAMYLCASSHHSGSVNEQFFGPGTRLTVL.

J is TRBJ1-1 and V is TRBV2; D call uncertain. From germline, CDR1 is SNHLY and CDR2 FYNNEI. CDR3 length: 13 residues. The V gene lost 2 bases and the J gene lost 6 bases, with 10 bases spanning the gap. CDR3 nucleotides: TGTGCCAGCAGTGAATTCGGGGAGTCTGAAGCTTTCTTT. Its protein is CASSEFGESEAFF.

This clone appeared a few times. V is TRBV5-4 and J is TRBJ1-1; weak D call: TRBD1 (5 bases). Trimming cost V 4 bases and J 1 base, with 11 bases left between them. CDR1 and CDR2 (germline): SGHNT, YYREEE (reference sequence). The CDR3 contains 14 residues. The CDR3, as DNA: TGTGCCAGCAGCAAAGGGGTCGGGAACACTGAAGCTTTCTTT. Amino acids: CASSKGVGNTEAFF.

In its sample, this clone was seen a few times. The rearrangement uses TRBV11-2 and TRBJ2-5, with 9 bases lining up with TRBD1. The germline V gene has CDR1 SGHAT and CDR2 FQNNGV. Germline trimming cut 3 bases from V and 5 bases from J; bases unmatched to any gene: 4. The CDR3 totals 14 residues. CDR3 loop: CASSLDRGWETQYF. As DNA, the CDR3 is TGTGCCAGCAGCTTGGACAGGGGTTGGGAGACCCAGTACTTC.

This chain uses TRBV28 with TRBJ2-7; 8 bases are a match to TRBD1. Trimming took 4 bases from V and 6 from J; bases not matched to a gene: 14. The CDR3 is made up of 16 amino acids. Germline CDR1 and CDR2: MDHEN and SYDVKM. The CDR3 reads CASSSYGTGEGSEQYF. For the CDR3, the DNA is TGTGCCAGCAGTTCATACGGGACAGGAGAGGGGTCCGAGCAGTACTTC.

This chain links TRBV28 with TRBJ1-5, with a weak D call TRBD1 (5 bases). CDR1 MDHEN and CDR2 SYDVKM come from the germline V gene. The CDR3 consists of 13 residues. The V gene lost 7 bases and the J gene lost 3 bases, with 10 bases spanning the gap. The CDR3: CASIGGFNQPQHF. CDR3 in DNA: TGTGCCAGCATTGGGGGGTTCAATCAGCCCCAGCATTTT.

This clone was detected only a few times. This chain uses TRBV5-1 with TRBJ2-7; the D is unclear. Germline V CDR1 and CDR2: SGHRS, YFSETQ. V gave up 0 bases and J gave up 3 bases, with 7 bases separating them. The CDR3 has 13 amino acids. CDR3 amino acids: CASSLGVGYEQYF. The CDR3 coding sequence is TGCGCCAGCAGCTTGGGCGTTGGCTACGAGCAGTACTTC.

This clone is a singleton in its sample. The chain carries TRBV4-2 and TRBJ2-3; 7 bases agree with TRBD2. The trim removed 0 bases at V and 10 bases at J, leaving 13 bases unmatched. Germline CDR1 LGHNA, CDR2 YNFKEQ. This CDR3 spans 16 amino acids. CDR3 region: CASSQEASGIGYAQYF. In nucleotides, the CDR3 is TGTGCCAGCAGCCAAGAAGCAAGCGGGATAGGGTATGCGCAGTATTTT.

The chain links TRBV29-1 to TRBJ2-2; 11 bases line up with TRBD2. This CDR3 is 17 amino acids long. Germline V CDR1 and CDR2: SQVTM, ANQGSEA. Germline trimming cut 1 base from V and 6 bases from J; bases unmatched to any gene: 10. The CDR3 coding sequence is TGCAGCGTTGAAGGGGTAGCGGGAGGGCCCGGGGCCGGGGAGCTGTTTTTT. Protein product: CSVEGVAGGPGAGELFF.